The rows below give T cell receptor beta chains drawn from one sample of a study of cytomegalovirus exposure and HLA in healthy donors. Some clones are missing from TCRdb's copy, which holds only in-frame ones; the method was immunoSEQ multiplex PCR. The repertoire holds some 190,000 clones, with 75% to 90% as singletons. Sequences were obtained from PBMCs. The receptors come from a woman in her twenties or thirties in good health and CMV-seronegative. CDR3s include the opening cysteine and the closing phenylalanine or tryptophan. Each record gives: J gene, V gene, CDR3 length, D gene, CDR3 protein. D genes are given only for firm matches.

TRBJ2-1,TRBV7-6,14,-,CASSLGGLVSEQFF
TRBJ2-2,TRBV27,14,-,CASSPIGGTGELFF
TRBJ2-5,TRBV5-6,16,-,CASSFGVPAIKEEQYF
TRBJ2-7,TRBV28,13,-,CASSTRQTYEQYF
TRBJ1-1,TRBV7-2,14,-,CASSPFSVNTEAFF
TRBJ2-2,TRBV5-4,14,-,CASSLPPGSGELFF
TRBJ1-1,TRBV4-2,13,-,CASSREQDTEAFF
TRBJ1-2,TRBV28,13,-,CASSFTRGYGYTF
TRBJ2-7,TRBV2,14,-,CATRDLASVYEQYF
TRBJ2-7,TRBV5-1,15,-,CASSLIPVSGDEQYF
TRBJ1-4,TRBV7-6,16,-,CASSLDFGGVNEKLFF
TRBJ2-5,TRBV7-6,15,-,CASSLAPWVAETQYF
TRBJ2-2,TRBV7-3,16,TRBD2,CASSLTSGRDTGELFF
TRBJ2-5,TRBV5-1,13,-,CASSWTVRETQYF